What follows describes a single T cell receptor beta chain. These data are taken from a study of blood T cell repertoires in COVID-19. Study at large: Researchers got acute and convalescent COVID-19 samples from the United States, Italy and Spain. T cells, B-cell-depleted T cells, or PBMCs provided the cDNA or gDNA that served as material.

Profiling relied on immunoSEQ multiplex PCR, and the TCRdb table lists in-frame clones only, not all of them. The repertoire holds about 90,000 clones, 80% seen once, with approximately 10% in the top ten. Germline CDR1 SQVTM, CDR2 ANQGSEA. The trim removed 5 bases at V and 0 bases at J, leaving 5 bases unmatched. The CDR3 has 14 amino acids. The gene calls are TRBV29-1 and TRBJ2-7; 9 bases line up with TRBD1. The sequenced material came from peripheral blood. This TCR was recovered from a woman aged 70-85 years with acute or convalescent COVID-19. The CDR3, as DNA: TGCAGCGTTCGACTACAGGGGGCCTCCTACGAGCAGTACTTC. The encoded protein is CSVRLQGASYEQYF.